The next 4 T cell receptor beta chains were all read from a single sample in a study of regulatory dendritic cells for organ transplantation. Their cognate antigens are unknown. Allogeneic regulatory or mature dendritic cells were co-cultured for roughly five days with CFSE-labeled sorted T cells at 1:10. Method: immunoSEQ multiplex PCR; TCRdb's copy keeps in-frame clones and lacks some. The data hold under 15,000 clones, with 70% to 80% observed a single time. The sequencing sample was made of naive CD4+ T cells from blood cultured with regulatory dendritic cells. Subset specified: CD45RA+ naive T cells. The receptors originated from a human donor in good health.

The chain uses TRBV18 and TRBJ2-7; D remains unclear. The CDR3 loop spans 16 amino acids. The germline CDR1 and CDR2 sequences are KGHSH and LQKENI. Trimming left V 0 bases short and J 0 bases short, with 12 bases between. DNA for the CDR3: TGTGCCAGCTCACCACCGTCAGGTCTGAGCTCCTACGAGCAGTACTTC. Its protein is CASSPPSGLSSYEQYF. Drawing the rest from reference TRBV18 and TRBJ2-7, the complete variable domain is NAGVMQNPRHLVRRRGQEARLRCSPMKGHSHVYWYRQLPEEGLKFMVYLQKENIIDESGMPKERFSAEFPKEGPSILRIQQVVRGDSAAYFCASSPPSGLSSYEQYFGPGTRLTVT.

Here the CDR3 DNA reads TGTGCCAGCAGGATCTCAGCGACGCAGTATTTT. This codes for CASRISATQYF. The rearrangement uses TRBV6-1 and TRBJ2-3, with no clear D. The ends were cut back, 6 bases at V and 9 bases at J, with 10 bases in the middle. The CDR3 is made up of 11 amino acids. From germline, CDR1 is MNHNS and CDR2 SASEGT.

The chain couples TRBV7-9 to TRBJ1-5; D is unresolved. Trimming removed 8 bases from V and 5 bases from J, with 10 bases in between. The CDR3 sequence is 12 residues long. Germline-derived CDR1 and CDR2 are SEHNR and FQNEAQ (reference sequence). In nucleotides, the CDR3 is TGTGCCAGCGCGTACGAGGATCAGCCCCAGCATTTT. Residues: CASAYEDQPQHF.

The chain carries TRBV25-1 and TRBJ2-7; TRBD1 aligns across 9 bases. Unmatched junction bases numbered 8, after V lost 5 bases and J lost 6 bases. The CDR3 is made up of 14 amino acids. Germline CDR1 is MGHDK and CDR2 is SYGVNS. The CDR3 DNA follows: TGTGCCAGCAGTCCAGCGGGGACAGGGCCCGAGCAGTACTTC. As protein: CASSPAGTGPEQYF.